This passage covers 28 T cell receptor beta chains from one sample sequenced in a study of T cells expressing NK-cell markers. TCRdb derives one entry per CDR3 protein from the 5' RACE reads, leaving out DNA. This table lists roughly 180,000 distinct CDR3 sequences. The sequenced sample was blood T cells: a sorted CD56 or NKG2C T cell subset, CD4+ or CD8+ T cells, or bulk PBMC T cells (not recorded which). The receptors originated from a woman between 18 and 70 years old in good health.

The CDR3 here is CASSQVLGGNEQFF. J is TRBJ2-1 and V is TRBV3-1; the TCRdb call, TRBD2, lacks DNA for checking. CDR3 size: 14 residues. Germline-derived CDR1 and CDR2 are LGHDT and YNNKEL (reference sequence).

The chain carries TRBV7-2 and TRBJ2-7; TCRdb selects TRBD1, and the lack of DNA leaves this call unchecked. The CDR3 is 15 amino acids. CDR1 is SGHTA, CDR2 FQGNSA, per germline. This CDR3 is CASSLVVGQGYEQYF.

J is TRBJ2-1 and V is TRBV5-5; TCRdb proposes TRBD2, but this gene call is untestable without DNA. CDR1 SGHKS and CDR2 YYEKEE come from the germline V gene (reference sequence). The CDR3 extends over 16 amino acids. The CDR3 loop is CASSGGLAGYTNEQFF. Based on the CDR3 plus reference TRBV5-5 and TRBJ2-1, the full variable domain is DAGVTQSPTHLIKTRGQQVTLRCSPISGHKSVSWYQQVLGQGPQFIFQYYEKEERGRGNFPDRFSARQFPNYSSELNVNALLLGDSALYLCASSGGLAGYTNEQFFGPGTRLTVL.

The genes are TRBV6-1 and TRBJ2-7; TCRdb's D gene call, TRBD2, goes unchecked for lack of DNA. The CDR3 is made up of 16 amino acids. Germline values: CDR1 MNHNS, CDR2 SASEGT. The CDR3 is CASSEVVRAVSYEQYF.

V gene TRBV9 combines with J gene TRBJ2-1; the D call of TRBD1 rests on TCRdb alone, since no DNA is present to check it. There are 14 residues in the CDR3. Germline V lookup: CDR1 SGDLS, CDR2 YYNGEE. The CDR3 here is CASSVAPDRGEQFF.

The chain is built from TRBV3-1 and TRBJ2-7; as DNA is missing, the TRBD1 call by TCRdb cannot be tested. Looked up from germline, CDR1 is LGHDT and CDR2 is YNNKEL (reference sequence). This CDR3 is 15 amino acids long. The CDR3 sequence is CASSLRDTSSYEQYF.

The chain links TRBV20-1 to TRBJ2-3; TCRdb's D call of TRBD2 is untestable without DNA. The germline CDR1 and CDR2 sequences are DFQATT and SNEGSKA (reference sequence). CDR3 length: 14 amino acids. The CDR3 reads CSAALAARTDTQYF.

The J gene is TRBJ2-7, the V gene TRBV18. Germline values: CDR1 KGHSH, CDR2 LQKENI. CDR3 size: 13 residues. CDR3 region: CASSPTFVYEQYF.

This rearrangement joins TRBV12-3 or TRBV12-4 to TRBJ2-6. This CDR3 comprises 13 residues. The CDR3 region is CASRVSGANVLTF.

The rearrangement links TRBV7-8 to TRBJ2-5; TCRdb calls TRBD2, which cannot be checked without DNA. Germline loops: CDR1 SGHVS, CDR2 FQNEAQ. The CDR3 runs to 16 residues. CDR3 loop: CASRRGLAGTQETQYF. Full variable domain (outside the CDR3, taken from reference TRBV7-8 and TRBJ2-5): GAGVSQSPRYKVAKRGQDVALRCDPISGHVSLFWYQQALGQGPEFLTYFQNEAQLDKSGLPSDRFFAERPEGSVSTLKIQRTQQEDSAVYLCASRRGLAGTQETQYFGPGTRLLVL.

J is TRBJ2-5 and V is TRBV5-1; TCRdb reports TRBD1, a call that lacks DNA to check it against. This CDR3 spans 15 amino acids. Germline V lookup: CDR1 SGHRS, CDR2 YFSETQ. The CDR3 protein is CASSRTGAPGETQYF. Together with reference TRBV5-1 and TRBJ2-5, the CDR3 gives the full variable domain: KAGVTQTPRYLIKTRGQQVTLSCSPISGHRSVSWYQQTPGQGLQFLFEYFSETQRNKGNFPGRFSGRQFSNSRSEMNVSTLELGDSALYLCASSRTGAPGETQYFGPGTRLLVL.

The V and J genes are TRBV12-3 or TRBV12-4 and TRBJ1-5; TCRdb indicates TRBD1, and absent DNA this call remains unverified. This CDR3 is 16 amino acids long. The CDR3 sequence: CASSLTGRYSNQPQHF.

V is TRBV5-1 and J is TRBJ2-3; TCRdb selects TRBD2, and the lack of DNA leaves this call unchecked. Germline CDR1 SGHRS, CDR2 YFSETQ. This CDR3 comprises 13 residues. The CDR3 protein is CASRVRESDTQYF.

This rearrangement joins TRBV20-1 to TRBJ2-3; the D gene TCRdb calls, TRBD2, cannot be checked with no DNA. The CDR3 runs to 15 residues. Germline V CDR1 and CDR2: DFQATT, SNEGSKA (reference sequence). This chain's CDR3 is CSASSRKGGTDTQYF.

The chain combines TRBV3-1 with TRBJ1-6; TCRdb's D call, TRBD1, is unchecked because there is no DNA. CDR1 is LGHDT and CDR2 is YNNKEL in the germline V gene (reference sequence). The CDR3 sequence is 12 residues long. This CDR3 is CASTVGQSPLHF.

The chain uses TRBV30 and TRBJ2-5; with no DNA, the TCRdb D assignment of TRBD2 cannot be verified. There are 17 residues in the CDR3. Germline V gene data show CDR1 as GTSNPN and CDR2 as SVGIG (reference sequence). The chain's CDR3 is CAWSVGAGGQYQETQYF. The full variable domain, its missing parts supplied by reference TRBV30 and TRBJ2-5, is SQTIHQWPATLVQPVGSPLSLECTVEGTSNPNLYWYRQAAGRGLQLLFYSVGIGQISSEVPQNLSASRPQDRQFILSSKKLLLSDSGFYLCAWSVGAGGQYQETQYFGPGTRLLVL.

This chain connects TRBV3-1 to TRBJ2-5; no DNA is available, so the TRBD2 call from TCRdb remains unchecked. CDR1 is LGHDT and CDR2 is YNNKEL in the germline V gene (reference sequence). This CDR3 has 16 amino acids. This chain's CDR3 is CASSQGTSGLQETQYF.

The chain uses TRBV5-6 and TRBJ2-3; the TRBD2 assignment by TCRdb is unverifiable without DNA. The CDR3 consists of 15 residues. CDR1 is SGHDT and CDR2 is YYEEEE in the germline V gene. The CDR3: CASSLGGTFTDTQYF.

The chain combines TRBV2 with TRBJ1-3. This CDR3 is built from 15 residues. Germline-derived CDR1 and CDR2 are SNHLY and FYNNEI. CDR3 sequence reads: CASSQRGGGGNTIYF. Using reference TRBV2 and TRBJ1-3 for the parts outside the CDR3, the full variable domain is EPEVTQTPSHQVTQMGQEVILRCVPISNHLYFYWYRQILGQKVEFLVSFYNNEISEKSEIFDDQFSVERPDGSNFTLKIRSTKLEDSAMYFCASSQRGGGGNTIYFGEGSWLTVV.

The chain recombines TRBV5-1 with TRBJ2-5. The CDR3 runs 13 residues. Germline V gene lookup returns CDR1 SGHRS and CDR2 YFSETQ. The CDR3 spells CASSLGWQETQYF.

The rearrangement links TRBV5-6 to TRBJ2-7; the D call from TCRdb, TRBD1, cannot be confirmed without DNA. Looked up from germline, CDR1 is SGHDT and CDR2 is YYEEEE. This CDR3 is built from 14 residues. The CDR3 here is CASSLVSRANEQYF.

This sequence joins TRBV19 and TRBJ2-1; the D call of TRBD1 rests on TCRdb alone, since no DNA is present to check it. Germline-derived CDR1 and CDR2 are LNHDA and SQIVND (reference sequence). The CDR3 spans 15 residues. CDR3 in amino acids: CASSIDRGTYNEQFF.

V and J are TRBV7-3 and TRBJ2-3; checking the TCRdb D call of TRBD2 is not possible without DNA. Germline loops: CDR1 SGHTA, CDR2 FQGTGA. CDR3 length: 15 amino acids. The CDR3 is CASSPLAGGTDTQYF.

The chain couples TRBV20-1 to TRBJ2-1; TCRdb names TRBD2, which stays unverified in the absence of DNA. From germline, CDR1 is DFQATT and CDR2 SNEGSKA (reference sequence). The CDR3 spans 16 residues. CDR3 sequence reads: CSARTSGRAAYNEQFF.

CDR3 in amino acids: CASSLEGTGGYNEQFF. The chain uses TRBV7-3 and TRBJ2-1; TCRdb proposes TRBD1, but this gene call is untestable without DNA. The CDR3 is made up of 16 amino acids. The germline CDR1 and CDR2 sequences are SGHTA and FQGTGA.

The chain couples TRBV20-1 to TRBJ1-6. There are 16 residues in the CDR3. Germline CDR1 and CDR2: DFQATT and SNEGSKA (reference sequence). CDR3 amino acids: CSARVGESVGNSPLHF.

The gene calls are TRBV20-1 and TRBJ2-5; TCRdb's assignment of TRBD1 cannot be checked, as there is no DNA. The CDR3 runs 14 residues. The V gene's germline CDR1 is DFQATT and CDR2 SNEGSKA (reference sequence). CDR3 sequence reads: CSAESGGIRETQYF.

CDR3: CSVLHRSGNTEAFF. This chain joins TRBV20-1 and TRBJ1-1. CDR1 DFQATT and CDR2 SNEGSKA come from the germline V gene (reference sequence). The CDR3 is made up of 14 amino acids.